Following are 19 T cell receptor beta chains from one sample sequenced in a study of T cell responses to AZD1222 COVID-19 vaccine. Sequencing was performed with immunoSEQ multiplex PCR; in TCRdb, only in-frame clones are kept and a portion is missing. Of roughly 93,000 clones listed, just under 90% are singletons. The sequenced sample was peripheral blood, obtained on day 0 of MenACWY control vaccination. The receptors shown here come from an adult in good health.

This chain connects TRBV6-5 to TRBJ1-1; the D gene is possibly TRBD1 (5 bases). V lost 6 bases and J 0 bases, leaving 11 bases between the germline ends. This CDR3 contains 14 residues. Germline CDR1 and CDR2: MNHEY and SVGAGI. In nucleotides, the CDR3 is TGTGCCAGCAGGGAGGGACGGTTGAACACTGAAGCTTTCTTT. Amino acid sequence: CASREGRLNTEAFF.

V usage is TRBV4-1 and J usage is TRBJ1-5, with TRBD1 identical over 8 bases. The trim removed 6 bases at V and 6 bases at J, leaving 16 bases unmatched. Germline-derived CDR1 and CDR2 are MGHRA and YSYEKL. This CDR3 comprises 17 residues. DNA of the CDR3: TGCGCCAGCAGTCGGGGAGTTGTTCAGGGGGCCTTTCAGCCCCAGCATTTT. Protein: CASSRGVVQGAFQPQHF.

The chain is built from TRBV2 and TRBJ2-3, with D perhaps TRBD1 or TRBD2 (5 bases each). The length of the CDR3 is 12 residues. Trimming stripped 8 bases from V and 5 bases from J, with 11 bases between. Germline CDR1 is SNHLY and CDR2 is FYNNEI. CDR3 amino acids: CASSMGVDTQYF. CDR3 in DNA: TGTGCCAGCTCAATGGGGGTAGATACGCAGTATTTT.

The chain joins TRBV13 to TRBJ2-1; TRBD1 matches at 8 bases. The V gene's germline CDR1 is PRHDT and CDR2 FYEKMQ (reference sequence). The CDR3 is made up of 15 amino acids. V lost 6 bases and J lost 2; bases outside the gene matches: 6. CDR3 protein: CASRTGTGAYNEQFF. The CDR3 DNA sequence: TGTGCCAGCAGGACCGGGACAGGAGCCTACAATGAGCAGTTCTTC.

This clone was observed once. The rearrangement uses TRBV19 and TRBJ1-1; D possibly corresponds to TRBD1 (5 bases). Germline values: CDR1 LNHDA, CDR2 SQIVND (reference sequence). The CDR3 length is 16 residues. Trimming took 4 bases from V and 4 from J, leaving 19 bases between them. Here the CDR3 reads CASSTRDPQYPTEAFF. The CDR3 region has the DNA TGTGCCAGTAGTACCCGGGACCCTCAGTACCCCACTGAAGCTTTCTTT.

The chain employs TRBV7-2 and TRBJ2-2; D call uncertain. Germline V CDR1 and CDR2: SGHTA, FQGNSA. CDR3 size: 13 residues. V dropped 2 bases and J dropped 4 bases, with 5 bases sitting between them. CDR3 loop: CASSLSATGELFF. The CDR3 DNA follows: TGTGCCAGCAGCTTATCTGCCACCGGGGAGCTGTTTTTT. The variable domain in full, with the rest retrieved from reference TRBV7-2 and TRBJ2-2, is GAGVSQSPSNKVTEKGKDVELRCDPISGHTALYWYRQSLGQGLEFLIYFQGNSAPDKSGLPSDRFSAERTGGSVSTLTIQRTQQEDSAVYLCASSLSATGELFFGEGSRLTVL.

The chain carries TRBV11-1 and TRBJ2-5, with D perhaps matching TRBD1 or TRBD2 (6 bases each). Between the trimmed V and J ends, which lost 2 bases and 2 bases, there was a span of 9 bases. Germline V gene data show CDR1 as SGHAT and CDR2 as FQDESV (reference sequence). This CDR3 region has 14 residues. The CDR3 nucleotides read TGTGCCAGCAGCTTATGGGGGGCGCAAGAGACCCAGTACTTC. Translation gives CASSLWGAQETQYF.

The chain combines TRBV7-2 with TRBJ2-5; 7 nucleotides line up with TRBD2. Germline V gene lookup returns CDR1 SGHTA and CDR2 FQGNSA. This CDR3 contains 15 residues. V trimming: 4 bases; J trimming: 5 bases; junction bases outside the gene matches: 10. The CDR3 nucleotides are TGTGCCAGCAGCTCTGTGGGCGGGGGAGGGGAGACCCAGTACTTC. The encoded protein is CASSSVGGGGETQYF.

This clone has more than one count but fewer than ten. V and J are TRBV6-2 or TRBV6-3 and TRBJ1-5; D unclear. V was clipped by 1 base and J by 0 bases, with 16 bases between them. Germline V CDR1 and CDR2: MNHEY, SVGEGT. This CDR3 spans 18 amino acids. CDR3 sequence (DNA): TGTGCCAGCAGTTACTTCATGGGCCGTACTTATAGCAATCAGCCCCAGCATTTT. It encodes CASSYFMGRTYSNQPQHF.

The chain has TRBV15 and TRBJ1-6; 9 nucleotides line up with TRBD1. The CDR3 has 16 amino acids. Germline loops: CDR1 LNHNV, CDR2 YYDKDF (reference sequence). The junction had 8 bases not matched to a gene; V was cut back by 0 bases and J by 11 bases. The CDR3, as DNA: TGTGCCACCAGCAGAGATAGGGGACAGGGAACCACACCCCTCCACTTT. This sequence encodes CATSRDRGQGTTPLHF.

The V call is TRBV3-1 (or the pseudogene TRBV3-2), the J call TRBJ2-7, with D possibly being TRBD2 (5 bases). CDR1 is LGHDT, CDR2 YNNKEL, per germline (reference sequence). There are 15 residues in the CDR3. The ends were cut back, 0 bases at V and 3 bases at J, with 12 bases in the middle. DNA for the CDR3: TGTGCCAGCAGCCAAGATCCCCGGGGTATCTACGAGCAGTACTTC. Translation: CASSQDPRGIYEQYF.

This chain links TRBV15 with TRBJ1-5; weak D call: TRBD1 (5 bases). The germline V gene has CDR1 LNHNV and CDR2 YYDKDF (reference sequence). V lost 1 base and J lost 5, with 9 bases in between. CDR3 length: 14 residues. The CDR3 sequence is CATSRGDGYQPQHF. In nucleotides, the CDR3 is TGTGCCACCAGCAGAGGGGACGGCTATCAGCCCCAGCATTTT.

The CDR3 DNA reads as TGTGCCAGCAGCTTAGCATATAGCGGACAAGAGACCCAGTACTTC. This translates into CASSLAYSGQETQYF. The chain joins TRBV7-6 to TRBJ2-5, with D perhaps TRBD2 (6 bases). The CDR3 totals 15 residues. Trimming took off 0 bases at V and 2 bases at J, with 10 bases between the two ends. The V gene's germline CDR1 is SGHVS and CDR2 FNYEAQ.

The V gene is TRBV6-2 or TRBV6-3, the J gene TRBJ1-2; maybe TRBD1 (6 bases). The V end was cut by 2 bases, the J end by 5 bases, with 18 bases between. The CDR3 is 16 amino acids. Looked up from germline, CDR1 is MNHEY and CDR2 is SVGEGT. CDR3 sequence: CASSYPGAADMYGYTF. In nucleotides, the CDR3 is TGTGCCAGCAGTTACCCGGGGGCCGCTGATATGTATGGCTACACCTTC.

The chain is built from TRBV6-6 and TRBJ1-3; 9 positions match TRBD1. Germline V CDR1 and CDR2: MNHNY, SVGAGI (reference sequence). V dropped 1 base and J dropped 2; count of bases not matched to a gene: 3. CDR3 length equals 16 residues. The CDR3 DNA is TGTGCCAGCAGTTACTACAGGGGGCCAACTGGAAACACCATATATTTT. Translation gives CASSYYRGPTGNTIYF.

J is TRBJ1-1 and V is TRBV5-4, with TRBD1 matching 7 bases. There are 17 residues in the CDR3. J gave up 1 base and V 2 bases, and 11 bases lay outside the gene matches. CDR1 and CDR2 from the germline V gene are SGHNT and YYREEE (reference sequence). This CDR3 is CASSFNRGGGRNTEAFF. The DNA of the CDR3 is TGTGCCAGCAGCTTTAACAGGGGCGGTGGTAGGAACACTGAAGCTTTCTTT. Looking up the rest from reference TRBV5-4 and TRBJ1-1 gives the full variable domain: ETGVTQSPTHLIKTRGQQVTLRCSSQSGHNTVSWYQQALGQGPQFIFQYYREEENGRGNFPPRFSGLQFPNYSSELNVNALELDDSALYLCASSFNRGGGRNTEAFFGQGTRLTVV.

This chain links TRBV4-1 with TRBJ1-4; maybe TRBD1 (5 bases). V was pared by 4 bases and J by 5 bases, with 23 bases between. This CDR3 region has 18 residues. Per germline, CDR1 MGHRA and CDR2 YSYEKL. In nucleotides, the CDR3 is TGCGCCAGCAGCCCTCGACCAGGGACCGGACGTAAAAATGAAAAACTGTTTTTT. Protein sequence: CASSPRPGTGRKNEKLFF.

The sample holds one count of this clone. The J gene is TRBJ2-7, the V gene TRBV12-3 or TRBV12-4; perhaps D is TRBD1 or TRBD2 (5 bases each). V shed 5 bases and J shed 5 bases, with 10 bases lying between them. The CDR3 is 12 residues long. The chain's CDR3 is CASSTRQNEQYF. As DNA, the CDR3 is TGTGCCAGCAGTACTAGACAGAACGAGCAGTACTTC.

The J gene is TRBJ1-3, the V gene TRBV27; D is possibly TRBD1 (5 bases). V was clipped by 3 bases and J by 1 base, with 13 bases between them. CDR1 is MNHEY, CDR2 SMNVEV, per germline (reference sequence). This CDR3 is 16 amino acids long. Here the CDR3 reads CASSLEGPRSGNTIYF. The CDR3 coding sequence is TGTGCCAGCAGTTTGGAGGGGCCTCGGTCTGGAAACACCATATATTTT.